The 18 T cell receptor beta chains below come from one sample, sequenced in a study of blood T cells in healthy people across ages. The use of a sample-barcoded 5' primer and a J-beta primer mix characterized a second PCR of about 7 to 12 cycles. MiXCR, run by TCRdb on the 5' RACE reads, gives a single entry per CDR3 protein. The data contain about 2 million distinct CDR3 sequences, roughly 50% of them singletons. The sequenced sample was blood. These receptor sequences come from a woman between 35 and 50 years old in good health.

In its sample, this clonotype was seen a few times. The CDR3 DNA sequence: TGTGCCAGCAGTTTAGCGGGGGGGGCAGATGAGCAGTTCTTC. Translating it yields CASSLAGGADEQFF. The rearrangement uses TRBV12-3 or TRBV12-4 and TRBJ2-1; weak D call: TRBD2 (7 bases). The CDR3 is 14 residues long. Trimming cost V 0 bases and J 8 bases, with 11 bases left between them.

The chain combines TRBV3-1 with TRBJ2-7, with 7 positions matching TRBD1. The J call is uncertain, as TRBJ2-5 better fits the DNA end. This CDR3 comprises 15 residues. Per the germline V gene, CDR1 is LGHDT and CDR2 is YNNKEL (reference sequence). CDR3 loop: CASSPGTARGETQYF. DNA of the CDR3: TGTGCCAGCAGCCCAGGGACAGCAAGAGGAGAGACCCAGTACTTC.

Only a few counts were recorded for this clonotype. The chain is built from TRBV5-1 and TRBJ2-7; 10 bases align to TRBD1. J was trimmed by 5 bases and V by 2 bases; bases with no gene match: 7. Germline V CDR1 and CDR2: SGHRS, YFSETQ. CDR3 length equals 15 residues. CDR3 bases: TGCGCCAGCAGCTTACGGGACAGGGGATCCGACGAGCAGTACTTC. Its protein is CASSLRDRGSDEQYF.

The genes are TRBV9 and TRBJ2-1, with TRBD1 matching 11 bases. With V trimmed by 3 bases and J by 13 bases, 9 bases remained unmatched. CDR3 length: 14 amino acids. Germline V gives CDR1 SGDLS, CDR2 YYNGEE. The CDR3: CASSGRTGGAVQFF. In DNA form, the CDR3 reads TGTGCCAGCAGCGGTCGGACAGGGGGCGCGGTACAGTTCTTC.

This clonotype was recorded a few times. The V and J genes are TRBV29-1 and TRBJ2-1; tentative D call: TRBD2 (6 bases). The CDR3 runs 12 residues. The germline CDR1 and CDR2 sequences are SQVTM and ANQGSEA. With 4 bases removed from V and 5 bases from J, the gap between germline ends came to 9 bases. Here the CDR3 reads CSVGTIHNEQFF. As DNA, the CDR3 is TGCAGCGTTGGGACTATCCACAATGAGCAGTTCTTC.

By share of the sample, this clonotype is medium-sized (0.01 to 0.1%). The chain links TRBV7-9 to TRBJ1-4; the D is unclear. Germline CDR1 reads SEHNR; CDR2 reads FQNEAQ (reference sequence). V was cut by 4 bases and J by 1 base, with 7 bases left in between. The CDR3 covers 14 residues. The CDR3: CASSSGETNEKLFF. The CDR3 nucleotides read TGTGCCAGCAGCTCGGGTGAAACTAATGAAAAACTGTTTTTT.

The table lists this clonotype with many counts. The V gene is TRBV7-6, the J gene TRBJ2-5; no clear D gene. CDR1 is SGHVS and CDR2 is FNYEAQ in the germline V gene. Trimming took 1 base from V and 5 from J, leaving 5 bases between them. The CDR3 spans 12 residues. The CDR3 coding sequence is TGTGCCAGCAGCTTAGGTTACGAGACCCAGTACTTC. Translating gives CASSLGYETQYF.

With regard to this clonotype: A junction end diverges from the germline sequence, so it may reflect a read error. The chain has TRBV5-1 and TRBJ2-1; the D is unclear. The germline gives CDR1 SGHRS, CDR2 YFSETQ. The CDR3 covers 11 residues. The CDR3 nucleotides are TGTGCCAGCAGTTTAACCTATGAGCAGTTCTTC. Translation: CASSLTYEQFF.

This clonotype has a handful of counts. The V call is TRBV6-2 or TRBV6-3, the J call TRBJ2-4; D gene unclear. The CDR3 loop spans 18 amino acids. CDR1 MNHEY and CDR2 SVGEGT come from the germline V gene. V lost 2 bases, J lost 3 bases, and 20 bases lay in between. CDR3 in amino acids: CASSYAADGPSNKNIQYF. In DNA, the CDR3 is TGTGCCAGCAGTTACGCGGCGGACGGACCCTCAAACAAAAACATTCAGTACTTC.

There are a few counts of this clonotype. The V gene is TRBV10-3, the J gene TRBJ2-4; D might be TRBD2 (7 bases). The J call is uncertain, as TRBJ2-7 better fits the DNA end. From germline, CDR1 is ENHRY and CDR2 SYGVKD. CDR3 length: 14 residues. CDR3 protein: CAISGGGAVYEQYF. DNA for the CDR3: TGTGCCATCAGTGGGGGGGGGGCGGTTTACGAGCAGTACTTC.

The V and J genes are TRBV11-2 and TRBJ2-5; 10 bases are shared with TRBD2. Germline assignment: CDR1 SGHAT and CDR2 FQNNGV. V gave up 1 base and J gave up 11 bases; unmatched junction bases: 13. The length of the CDR3 is 16 residues. The CDR3 DNA is TGTGCCAGCAGCTTAGTTGTACTAGCGGGGTTGGGTGAGCAGTACTTC. Encoded protein: CASSLVVLAGLGEQYF.

This clonotype was seen at least ten times. The junction and the germline gene differ at one end; a read error may be behind it. The chain couples TRBV5-1 to TRBJ2-7; D call uncertain. The CDR3 length is 13 residues. Germline assignment: CDR1 SGHRS and CDR2 YFSETQ. CDR3 sequence: CASSLESSYEQYF. CDR3 DNA sequence: TGTGCCAGCAGTTTAGAGAGCTCCTACGAGCAGTACTTC. The variable domain in full, with the rest retrieved from reference TRBV5-1 and TRBJ2-7, is KAGVTQTPRYLIKTRGQQVTLSCSPISGHRSVSWYQQTPGQGLQFLFEYFSETQRNKGNFPGRFSGRQFSNSRSEMNVSTLELGDSALYLCASSLESSYEQYFGPGTRLTVT.

Written as DNA, the CDR3 is TGCAGTGCTCTTGGGACGGACGTCTACGAGCAGTACTTC. Translating it yields CSALGTDVYEQYF. V is TRBV20-1 and J is TRBJ2-7; the D call may be TRBD1 or TRBD2 (5 bases each). The CDR3 sequence is 13 residues long. CDR1 is DFQATT and CDR2 is SNEGSKA in the germline V gene (reference sequence). The V end was cut by 5 bases, the J end by 3 bases, with 14 bases between.

V is TRBV7-6 and J is TRBJ2-1; D is undetermined. The CDR3 loop spans 15 amino acids. Per germline, CDR1 SGHVS and CDR2 FNYEAQ. Trimming took 4 bases from V and 6 from J, leaving 16 bases between them. The DNA for the CDR3 is TGTGCCAGCAGCTACTTGGACCAGATAGGCAATGAGCAGTTCTTC. Translating it yields CASSYLDQIGNEQFF.

This clonotype was seen more than once but under ten times. The chain recombines TRBV20-1 with TRBJ1-2; D ambiguous. Trimming removed 3 bases at V and 0 bases at J, with 8 bases between. CDR1 DFQATT and CDR2 SNEGSKA come from the germline V gene (reference sequence). The CDR3 loop spans 13 amino acids. The CDR3 coding sequence is TGCAGTGCTAGGTCGGACTCTAACTATGGCTACACCTTC. This encodes CSARSDSNYGYTF.

This rearrangement joins TRBV28 to TRBJ2-7; TRBD1 matches at 9 bases. Trimming at V came to 5 bases and at J to 3 bases, leaving 8 bases not matched to a gene. The CDR3 has 15 amino acids. Germline values: CDR1 MDHEN, CDR2 SYDVKM. CDR3 sequence: CASSLDWDRDYEQYF. In DNA form, the CDR3 reads TGTGCCAGCAGTCTAGATTGGGACAGGGACTACGAGCAGTACTTC.

J is TRBJ2-3 and V is TRBV5-1, with TRBD1 matching over 9 bases. CDR1 is SGHRS, CDR2 YFSETQ, per germline. V lost 2 bases, J lost 4 bases, and 11 bases stayed unmatched. The CDR3 runs to 17 residues. As DNA, the CDR3 is TGCGCCAGCAGCTTTTATGCCGGGACAGGGCAGGCAGATACGCAGTATTTT. Translated, it gives CASSFYAGTGQADTQYF.

The chain joins TRBV6-1 to TRBJ1-5; possibly TRBD1 for D (6 bases). V was cut by 1 base and J by 2 bases, with 9 bases left in between. The CDR3 contains 15 residues. Germline CDR1 is MNHNS and CDR2 is SASEGT. The CDR3 reads CASSEDRVGNQPQHF. Here the CDR3 DNA reads TGTGCCAGCAGTGAAGACAGGGTGGGCAATCAGCCCCAGCATTTT.